The 23 T cell receptor beta chains presented below share a single source sample, sequenced in a study of human T cells and chemical hapten exposure (dated by TCRdb to about 2021). The meaning of the sample's time point label: patch test 1, 2 weeks after DPC sensitization. Explained via the paper, the treatment or condition label denotes: therapeutic diphenylcyclopropenone sensitization with weekly scalp DPC. The library was prepared using RACE. Reads for this sample came from a NextSeq 500. The public reads were quality trimmed at Q25 with fastp and then assembled into clones with MiXCR by TCRdb, keeping productive beta chains. CDR3 protein sequences are deduplicated, and each keeps its most common genes and DNA. The sample yields about 120,000 distinct CDR3 sequences; roughly 15% were counted once. Together, the top ten hold 0.92% of the sample. The sequencing here drew on whole blood, taken in connection with sensitization to the hapten diphenylcyclopropenone (DPC). These receptors all come from a man between 18 and 35 years old with alopecia areata. Some clones in this sample may be carry-over from other donors' samples.

This clonotype came up a few times. This chain uses TRBV28 with TRBJ1-5; D unresolved. The CDR3 covers 15 residues. The germline gives CDR1 MDHEN, CDR2 SYDVKM. Trimming pared 3 bases from V and 0 bases from J, leaving 9 bases between. The CDR3 here is CASSFGDYSNQPQHF. CDR3 sequence (DNA): TGTGCCAGCAGTTTTGGCGATTATAGCAATCAGCCCCAGCATTTT.

The CDR3 region has the DNA TGTGCCAGCTCACCACCCGGGACAGGGTTGCGACAGCCCCAGCATTTT. It translates to CASSPPGTGLRQPQHF. The chain uses TRBV18 and TRBJ1-5; TRBD1 agrees at 9 bases. CDR1 and CDR2 from the germline V gene are KGHSH and LQKENI. The CDR3 contains 16 residues. Trimming removed 0 bases from V and 7 bases from J; junction bases left unmatched: 7. The whole variable domain, filled in from reference TRBV18 and TRBJ1-5, reads NAGVMQNPRHLVRRRGQEARLRCSPMKGHSHVYWYRQLPEEGLKFMVYLQKENIIDESGMPKERFSAEFPKEGPSILRIQQVVRGDSAAYFCASSPPGTGLRQPQHFGDGTRLSIL.

This clonotype was counted only a few times. The chain couples TRBV20-1 to TRBJ1-3; the match to TRBD1 covers 7 bases. The germline V gene has CDR1 DFQATT and CDR2 SNEGSKA (reference sequence). This CDR3 contains 14 residues. In DNA, the CDR3 is TGCAGCGCGAATCCAGGGGGATTTGGAAACACCATATATTTT. Translation gives CSANPGGFGNTIYF.

V usage is TRBV28 and J usage is TRBJ2-2, with 7 nucleotides matching TRBD2. The germline gives CDR1 MDHEN, CDR2 SYDVKM. J gave up 2 bases and V 6 bases, and 9 bases lay outside the gene matches. The CDR3 runs 16 residues. CDR3 coding DNA: TGTGCCAGCAGCCTAGAGGGAGGGGTCAACACCGGGGAGCTGTTTTTT. Amino acid sequence: CASSLEGGVNTGELFF.

This clonotype occurred a few times. The chain combines TRBV6-5 with TRBJ2-3; 13 nucleotides line up with TRBD2. This CDR3 region has 18 residues. Trimming took 2 bases from V and 5 from J; bases not matched to a gene: 10. CDR1 MNHEY and CDR2 SVGAGI come from the germline V gene. CDR3 protein: CASSYARLAGGYIDTQYF. CDR3 DNA: TGTGCCAGCAGTTACGCAAGACTAGCGGGGGGCTACATAGATACGCAGTATTTT.

The chain couples TRBV29-1 to TRBJ1-5; maybe TRBD1 (6 bases). Germline V lookup: CDR1 SQVTM, CDR2 ANQGSEA. V lost 7 bases and J 0 bases, leaving 13 bases between the germline ends. The CDR3 runs to 14 residues. CDR3 sequence: CSDRQDVSNQPQHF. The CDR3 region has the DNA TGCAGCGACAGACAGGACGTTAGCAATCAGCCCCAGCATTTT.

The V and J genes are TRBV7-9 and TRBJ2-2; 7 bases line up with TRBD2. Germline CDR1 SEHNR, CDR2 FQNEAQ (reference sequence). After removal of 4 bases from V and 3 bases from J, the junction contained 8 bases not matched to a gene. This CDR3 spans 16 amino acids. The CDR3 nucleotides are TGTGCCAGCAGCTCCGCCGGGACTACCCACACCGGGGAGCTGTTTTTT. Protein product: CASSSAGTTHTGELFF.

The chain links TRBV27 to TRBJ1-4; TRBD1 agrees at 9 bases. The ends lost 6 bases at V and 10 bases at J; junction bases unmatched: 3. Germline V gene lookup returns CDR1 MNHEY and CDR2 SMNVEV (reference sequence). CDR3 length: 12 residues. In nucleotides, the CDR3 is TGTGCCAGCAGAAAGGGACAGGGAAAACTGTTTTTT. Encoded protein: CASRKGQGKLFF.

V and J are TRBV15 and TRBJ2-7; D gene uncertain. The CDR3 is 16 amino acids. CDR1 is LNHNV, CDR2 YYDKDF, per germline (reference sequence). V lost 2 bases to trimming and J lost 3 bases, with 17 bases between them. The CDR3 loop reads CATSRQKVGVGYEQYF. For the CDR3, the DNA is TGTGCCACCAGCAGACAAAAAGTCGGCGTAGGCTACGAGCAGTACTTC. Full variable domain (missing parts from reference TRBV15 and TRBJ2-7): DAMVIQNPRYQVTQFGKPVTLSCSQTLNHNVMYWYQQKSSQAPKLLFHYYDKDFNNEADTPDNFQSRRPNTSFCFLDIRSPGLGDTAMYLCATSRQKVGVGYEQYFGPGTRLTVT.

This clonotype has just a few counts. The genes are TRBV11-3 and TRBJ2-7; D unclear. V lost 5 bases and J lost 5, with 13 bases in between. Germline V gene lookup returns CDR1 SGHNT and CDR2 YENEEA. The CDR3 sequence is 13 residues long. In nucleotides, the CDR3 is TGTGCCAGCAGCCGCTCCGGCTGGCACGAGCAGTACTTC. It is translated as CASSRSGWHEQYF.

The chain uses TRBV12-2 and TRBJ2-3; the table names TRBD1, a call not compared with the DNA. TRBV12-2 is shown as a pseudogene. This CDR3 has 15 amino acids. CDR3 region: CASRFGHVSTDTQYF. CDR3 nucleotides: TGTGCAAGTCGCTTCGGACACGTTAGCACAGATACGCAGTATTTT.

The chain recombines TRBV6-5 with TRBJ2-5; 9 bases map to TRBD2. V shed 2 bases, J shed 5 bases, and the junction held 12 bases outside the gene matches. Germline V gives CDR1 MNHEY, CDR2 SVGAGI. The CDR3 covers 17 residues. The CDR3 loop reads CASSYDRRGTSGETQYF. In nucleotides, the CDR3 is TGTGCCAGCAGTTACGATCGTCGGGGAACTAGCGGGGAGACCCAGTACTTC.

This clonotype appeared a few times. The V gene is TRBV7-3, the J gene TRBJ2-1; 12 bases are shared with TRBD1. Trimming took 5 bases from V and 7 from J; bases not matched to a gene: 6. The CDR3 covers 15 residues. CDR1 is SGHTA and CDR2 is FQGTGA in the germline V gene. CDR3 bases: TGTGCCAGCAGCCGGGACAGGGGGCTAAAGAATGAGCAGTTCTTC. Protein product: CASSRDRGLKNEQFF. Looking up the rest from reference TRBV7-3 and TRBJ2-1 gives the full variable domain: GAGVSQTPSNKVTEKGKYVELRCDPISGHTALYWYRQSLGQGPEFLIYFQGTGAADDSGLPNDRFFAVRPEGSVSTLKIQRTERGDSAVYLCASSRDRGLKNEQFFGPGTRLTVL.

This clonotype appeared a few times. The rearrangement links TRBV5-1 to TRBJ2-6; 10 bases agree with TRBD1. Germline CDR1 is SGHRS and CDR2 is YFSETQ. Trimming removed 4 bases from V and 1 base from J; junction bases left unmatched: 11. The CDR3 has 19 residues. The CDR3 DNA reads TGCGCCAGCAGCCGTGCGACCGGGACAGGGGCATCTGGGGCCAACGTCCTGACTTTC. Translating it yields CASSRATGTGASGANVLTF.

This clonotype was seen a handful of times. V gene TRBV7-2 combines with J gene TRBJ2-2; 8 nucleotides match TRBD1. Germline V gene sequence: CDR1 SGHTA, CDR2 FQGNSA. V trimming: 3 bases; J trimming: 6 bases; junction bases outside the gene matches: 6. The CDR3 consists of 15 residues. The CDR3 reads CASSFPGGFAGELFF. Written as DNA, the CDR3 is TGTGCCAGCAGCTTCCCAGGGGGCTTCGCCGGGGAGCTGTTTTTT.

In this sample, this clonotype turned up a few times. The gene calls are TRBV6-2 or TRBV6-3 and TRBJ2-1; 9 bases match TRBD2. CDR1 MNHEY and CDR2 SVGEGT come from the germline V gene. This CDR3 has 16 residues. Trimming cost V 5 bases and J 10 bases; bases outside gene matches: 15. In nucleotides, the CDR3 is TGTGCCAGCAGTCCCCTTATTAGATCTAGCGGGGACGAGCAGTTCTTC. The encoded protein is CASSPLIRSSGDEQFF.

This chain uses TRBV6-2 or TRBV6-3 with TRBJ2-3; TRBD1 agrees at 8 bases. V shed 6 bases and J 3 bases; nucleotides not matched to a gene: 8. CDR1 MNHEY and CDR2 SVGEGT come from the germline V gene. CDR3 size: 15 residues. The CDR3 nucleotides are TGTGCCAGCAGGCGCCAGGGGGCGCAGACAGATACGCAGTATTTT. Its protein product is CASRRQGAQTDTQYF.

This clonotype was observed a few times. The chain links TRBV11-2 to TRBJ2-5; no reliable D call. The CDR3 loop spans 13 amino acids. Deletions cut 3 bases from V and 3 bases from J, with 8 bases between. CDR1 and CDR2 (germline): SGHAT, FQNNGV. This chain's CDR3 is CASSFSKEETQYF. The DNA of the CDR3 is TGTGCCAGCAGCTTCTCGAAAGAAGAGACCCAGTACTTC.

Only a few counts were recorded for this clonotype. This sequence joins TRBV27 and TRBJ2-7; 7 nucleotides agree with TRBD1. Unmatched junction bases numbered 6, after V lost 4 bases and J lost 3 bases. The CDR3 sequence is 14 residues long. Germline V gene data show CDR1 as MNHEY and CDR2 as SMNVEV (reference sequence). The CDR3 DNA sequence: TGTGCCAGCAGTTGGGGGACAGCGGACTACGAGCAGTACTTC. Amino acid sequence: CASSWGTADYEQYF.

The V gene is TRBV11-2, the J gene TRBJ2-2, with D possibly called TRBD1 or TRBD2 (5 bases each). The CDR3 spans 17 residues. Trimming took off 0 bases at V and 0 bases at J, with 11 bases between the two ends. In germline, CDR1 is SGHAT, CDR2 FQNNGV. The DNA of the CDR3 is TGTGCCAGCAGCTTAGAGTACGGGGACCCGAACACCGGGGAGCTGTTTTTT. Its protein product is CASSLEYGDPNTGELFF.

The rearrangement links TRBV6-2 or TRBV6-3 to TRBJ1-6, with D possibly being TRBD1 (6 bases). CDR3 size: 13 residues. Germline-derived CDR1 and CDR2 are MNHEY and SVGEGT. V dropped 4 bases and J dropped 14 bases, with 15 bases sitting between them. The DNA of the CDR3 is TGTGCCAGCAGTTCAACGGACAGCATCACCCTCCACTTT. Amino acids: CASSSTDSITLHF.

A few counts support this clonotype. This chain joins TRBV6-2 or TRBV6-3 and TRBJ1-2; weak D call: TRBD1 (5 bases). Looked up from germline, CDR1 is MNHEY and CDR2 is SVGEGT. The CDR3 is 14 amino acids. Trimming left V 2 bases short and J 4 bases short, with 11 bases between. The CDR3: CASSYVGRSYGYTF. DNA for the CDR3: TGTGCCAGCAGTTACGTGGGACGGAGCTATGGCTACACCTTC.

This clonotype was counted between two and nine times. The genes are TRBV4-1 and TRBJ2-7, with D perhaps TRBD1 or TRBD2 (5 bases each). CDR1 is MGHRA and CDR2 is YSYEKL in the germline V gene. V lost 1 base and J lost 6, with 22 bases in between. The CDR3 spans 17 residues. Here the CDR3 DNA reads TGCGCCAGCAGCCAAGGGGGCAAGGGACCCAATCGGGGCGAGCAGTACTTC. Translation: CASSQGGKGPNRGEQYF.